The 14 T cell receptor beta chains below all came from one sample that was sequenced in a study of blood T cell repertoires in COVID-19 (dated by TCRdb to the early 2020s). Libraries came from the immunoSEQ multiplex PCR assay. What TCRdb holds here is the immuneACCESS table cut down to in-frame rearrangements. Part of the clones is not present; checked against another copy, under half of the missing clones reflect an unresolved V gene, and the others are unexplained. This sample lists around 150,000 clones; 90% to 95% were detected once. The ten largest clones represent 2% of the sample. The sequenced material came from peripheral blood. The receptors derive from a woman in her fifties or sixties with COVID-19, enrolled during active disease.

This clone was seen a single time. V is TRBV6-5 and J is TRBJ1-2, with a possible D match to TRBD1 (5 bases). Germline assignment: CDR1 MNHEY and CDR2 SVGAGI. The CDR3 has 12 residues. V lost 6 bases, J lost 8 bases, and 13 bases lay in between. CDR3 sequence: CASRQDLGGYTF. The DNA of the CDR3 is TGTGCCAGCAGACAGGATCTAGGGGGCTACACCTTC.

This chain connects TRBV27 to TRBJ2-1; 9 positions agree with TRBD1. Per germline, CDR1 MNHEY and CDR2 SMNVEV (reference sequence). Germline trimming cut 7 bases from V and 7 bases from J; bases unmatched to any gene: 11. The CDR3 spans 15 residues. The CDR3, as DNA: TGTGCCAGCATCTCATGGGGACAGGGTTTTAATGAGCAGTTCTTC. It yields the protein CASISWGQGFNEQFF.

This clone was picked up one time. This sequence joins TRBV7-6 and TRBJ1-4, with D perhaps TRBD1 (5 bases). V lost 0 bases to trimming and J lost 0 bases, with 8 bases between them. The CDR3 is 16 residues long. Germline-derived CDR1 and CDR2 are SGHVS and FNYEAQ. As DNA, the CDR3 is TGTGCCAGCAGCTTAGCGGGGCTGGCAACTAATGAAAAACTGTTTTTT. Residues: CASSLAGLATNEKLFF.

This chain uses TRBV6-5 with TRBJ1-2, with D perhaps TRBD1 (6 bases). Germline CDR1 MNHEY, CDR2 SVGAGI. The CDR3 spans 14 residues. V lost 5 bases to trimming and J lost 1 base, with 11 bases between them. The CDR3 spells CASSRTELNYGYTF. CDR3 nucleotides: TGTGCCAGCAGTAGGACAGAACTTAACTATGGCTACACCTTC.

The V and J genes are TRBV16 and TRBJ1-5; weak D call: TRBD1 (5 bases). V was clipped by 3 bases and J by 7 bases, with 10 bases between them. The CDR3 contains 13 residues. CDR1 KGHSY and CDR2 FQNENV come from the germline V gene. The DNA for the CDR3 is TGTGCCAGCAGCCAGGGGCCACAGCAGCCCCAGCATTTT. Protein sequence: CASSQGPQQPQHF.

The chain recombines TRBV15 with TRBJ1-4; D possibly corresponds to TRBD1 (5 bases). In germline, CDR1 is LNHNV, CDR2 YYDKDF (reference sequence). The CDR3 sequence is 17 residues long. The V end was cut by 0 bases, the J end by 0 bases, with 11 bases between. In DNA, the CDR3 is TGTGCCACCAGCAGAGATGGGGGGATTGCAACTAATGAAAAACTGTTTTTT. Translated: CATSRDGGIATNEKLFF.

This clone has only one observation. The rearrangement uses TRBV5-1 and TRBJ1-2; possible D gene TRBD1, 6 bases. The CDR3 extends over 12 amino acids. Per the germline V gene, CDR1 is SGHRS and CDR2 is YFSETQ. Between the trimmed V and J ends, which lost 1 base and 8 bases, there was a span of 9 bases. The CDR3 sequence: CASSLKGEGYTF. DNA for the CDR3: TGCGCCAGCAGCTTGAAGGGGGAGGGCTACACCTTC.

The chain carries TRBV25-1 and TRBJ1-1; perhaps TRBD1 as D (6 bases). The germline V gene has CDR1 MGHDK and CDR2 SYGVNS. The CDR3 consists of 12 residues. In DNA form, the CDR3 reads TGTGCGTCTACAGGGTTGGGCACTGAAGCTTTCTTT. This sequence encodes CASTGLGTEAFF.

The chain links TRBV5-4 to TRBJ1-1, with 8 bases lining up with TRBD1. This CDR3 contains 15 residues. The germline V gene encodes CDR1 SGHNT and CDR2 YYREEE (reference sequence). V gave up 0 bases and J gave up 4 bases; unmatched junction bases: 5. Here the CDR3 DNA reads TGTGCCAGCAGCTTGGCGAAAGGACAGGGCACTGAAGCTTTCTTT. Translation gives CASSLAKGQGTEAFF.

The rearrangement joins TRBV19 to TRBJ1-6; 9 positions match TRBD1. The V and J ends lost 5 bases and 9 bases, in that order; junction bases with no gene match: 5. CDR3 size: 14 residues. CDR1 is LNHDA and CDR2 is SQIVND in the germline V gene (reference sequence). The CDR3 protein is CASSGTGFASPLHF. The CDR3 DNA sequence: TGTGCCAGTAGTGGGACAGGGTTCGCTTCACCCCTCCACTTT.

The V call is TRBV10-3, the J call TRBJ1-6; 7 positions match TRBD1. J lost 7 bases, V lost 0 bases, and 3 bases had no gene match. Germline V lookup: CDR1 ENHRY, CDR2 SYGVKD. The CDR3 consists of 15 residues. Here the CDR3 reads CAISESRQGNSPLHF. DNA for the CDR3: TGTGCCATCAGTGAGTCGAGACAGGGCAATTCACCCCTCCACTTT.

The chain is built from TRBV4-3 and TRBJ1-3; TRBD1 matches 8 bases. The junction had 9 bases not matched to a gene; V was cut back by 4 bases and J by 4 bases. This CDR3 comprises 16 residues. CDR1 and CDR2 (germline): LGHNA, YSLEER. DNA of the CDR3: TGCGCCAGCAGCCCTCGAGAACAGGGGGTAGGAAACACCATATATTTT. Translated: CASSPREQGVGNTIYF.

This clone occurred a few times. The chain couples TRBV19 to TRBJ2-7; 8 nucleotides match TRBD1. Germline V gene sequence: CDR1 LNHDA, CDR2 SQIVND (reference sequence). This CDR3 contains 14 residues. With 1 base clipped from V and 3 bases from J, the junction kept 2 bases outside the gene matches. The CDR3 region is CASSIGTGSYEQYF. For the CDR3, the DNA is TGTGCCAGTAGTATAGGGACAGGGAGCTACGAGCAGTACTTC.

The chain uses TRBV5-1 and TRBJ1-5, with D maybe TRBD1 (6 bases). The V end was cut by 4 bases, the J end by 4 bases, with 15 bases between. CDR1 and CDR2 (germline): SGHRS, YFSETQ. The CDR3 extends over 15 amino acids. DNA of the CDR3: TGCGCCAGCAGCCCGGGGGGGGGCGAAAATCAGCCCCAGCATTTT. This encodes CASSPGGGENQPQHF.